Shown below are 15 T cell receptor beta chains from a single sample sequenced in a study of blood T cells in healthy people across ages. Then a second PCR, running roughly 7 to 11 cycles, was carried out with a sample-barcoded 5' primer and a J-beta primer mix. In TCRdb, the 5' RACE reads were re-called with MiXCR into one record per CDR3 protein. The sample contains 1.5 million to 2 million distinct CDR3 sequences, 28% of which appear only once. Source material: blood. These receptor sequences come from a woman in her twenties or thirties in good health.

V is TRBV18 and J is TRBJ2-4; perhaps TRBD1 as D (5 bases). The CDR3 extends over 15 amino acids. The germline gives CDR1 KGHSH, CDR2 LQKENI. Trimming removed 3 bases from V and 2 bases from J, with 11 bases in between. Here the CDR3 reads CASSPQGTSKNIQYF. The CDR3 DNA reads TGTGCCAGCTCACCCCAGGGAACCTCCAAAAACATTCAGTACTTC.

The chain links TRBV6-2 or TRBV6-3 to TRBJ2-7; D possibly corresponds to TRBD1 (7 bases). Looked up from germline, CDR1 is MNHEY and CDR2 is SVGEGT. V was clipped by 6 bases and J by 2 bases, with 20 bases between them. The CDR3 length is 16 residues. Here the CDR3 DNA reads TGTGCCAGCAGGGCGAGGCCGGGGGACAGCACCTACGAGCAGTACTTC. Encoded protein: CASRARPGDSTYEQYF.

This clonotype appeared a few times. The genes are TRBV20-1 and TRBJ1-1; D not certain. V was shortened by 3 bases and J by 0 bases, with 8 bases between the two germline ends. This CDR3 has 13 residues. The germline V gene has CDR1 DFQATT and CDR2 SNEGSKA (reference sequence). The chain's CDR3 is CSASLYMNTEAFF. Here the CDR3 DNA reads TGCAGTGCTAGCCTCTACATGAACACTGAAGCTTTCTTT.

This clonotype was recorded a few times. The J gene is TRBJ2-1, the V gene TRBV7-2, with D maybe TRBD1 (6 bases). From germline, CDR1 is SGHTA and CDR2 FQGNSA. V shed 3 bases and J shed 2 bases, with 11 bases lying between them. This CDR3 is built from 15 residues. CDR3 nucleotides: TGTGCCAGCAGCTTGGACAGTGGACCCTACAATGAGCAGTTCTTC. As protein: CASSLDSGPYNEQFF.

This clonotype was detected only a few times. The V and J genes are TRBV5-1 and TRBJ2-3; 9 nucleotides agree with TRBD1. Trimming removed 0 bases from V and 1 base from J; junction bases left unmatched: 3. The CDR3 extends over 16 amino acids. From germline, CDR1 is SGHRS and CDR2 YFSETQ. The chain's CDR3 is CASSLGDRAGTDTQYF. In DNA, the CDR3 is TGCGCCAGCAGCTTGGGGGACAGGGCTGGCACAGATACGCAGTATTTT.

This clonotype has only a few counts. V and J are TRBV4-3 and TRBJ1-2, with D maybe TRBD1 (5 bases). The CDR3 is 13 residues long. V dropped 1 base and J dropped 11 bases, with 14 bases sitting between them. Per germline, CDR1 LGHNA and CDR2 YSLEER. CDR3 amino acids: CASSQVGGVGYTF. The CDR3 nucleotides read TGCGCCAGCAGCCAAGTGGGGGGGGTAGGATACACCTTC.

A word on this clonotype: A single base separates this from a much larger clone, so it may be a read error. This chain links TRBV10-2 with TRBJ2-5, with D tentatively TRBD1 or TRBD2 (5 bases each). The CDR3 length is 14 residues. The germline CDR1 and CDR2 sequences are WSHSY and SAAADI. The CDR3 reads CANSESGLGETQYF. The DNA of the CDR3 is TGCGCCAACAGTGAGTCGGGGCTAGGGGAGACCCAGTACTTC.

This chain joins TRBV19 and TRBJ2-1; 11 bases are shared with TRBD2. J was trimmed by 1 base and V by 3 bases; bases with no gene match: 5. CDR1 LNHDA and CDR2 SQIVND come from the germline V gene (reference sequence). This CDR3 is 17 amino acids long. Written as DNA, the CDR3 is TGTGCCAGTAGTATGCCCGGGACTAGCGGATCCTACAATGAGCAGTTCTTC. Translation: CASSMPGTSGSYNEQFF.

A remark on this clonotype: A read error may produce the germline difference seen at one junction end. This CDR3 reads CVSSPTAGTGGFRQPQHF. The CDR3 nucleotides read TGTGTCAGCAGCCCGACCGCCGGGACAGGGGGCTTTAGGCAGCCCCAGCATTTT. V gene TRBV7-2 combines with J gene TRBJ1-5, with 12 bases fitting TRBD1. This CDR3 is 18 amino acids long. CDR1 SGHTA and CDR2 FQGNSA come from the germline V gene.

Of note for this clonotype: This clone may be a read error of a much larger clone one base away. The chain carries TRBV10-3 and TRBJ2-7, with D perhaps given as TRBD1 or TRBD2 (5 bases each). CDR1 and CDR2 (germline): ENHRY, SYGVKD. The CDR3 is 13 residues long. The DNA of the CDR3 is TGTGTCATCAGGGAGTTTATCTCCTACGAGCAGTACTTC. Translation: CVIREFISYEQYF.

Many counts were recorded for this clonotype. This sequence joins TRBV6-6 and TRBJ2-5, with D unclear. V was pared by 7 bases and J by 2 bases, with 14 bases between. CDR3 size: 14 residues. Germline CDR1 MNHNY, CDR2 SVGAGI (reference sequence). The CDR3 region has the DNA TGTGCCAGCACCCAAGGGTACAGACAAGAGACCCAGTACTTC. Its protein product is CASTQGYRQETQYF.

This chain joins TRBV27 and TRBJ1-5, with D maybe TRBD1 (5 bases). Germline V lookup: CDR1 MNHEY, CDR2 SMNVEV (reference sequence). The CDR3 is 15 amino acids. The V gene lost 3 bases and the J gene lost 4 bases, with 13 bases spanning the gap. CDR3 in DNA: TGTGCCAGCAGTTTGGGGGGGGGATGGAATCAGCCCCAGCATTTT. Translating gives CASSLGGGWNQPQHF.

The chain is built from TRBV20-1 and TRBJ1-4, with D unresolved. Trimming shortened V by 3 bases and J by 5 bases, and 10 bases separated the two germline ends. The CDR3 extends over 13 amino acids. Germline lookup yields CDR1 DFQATT and CDR2 SNEGSKA (reference sequence). The CDR3: CSASFQTNEKLFF. CDR3 DNA sequence: TGCAGTGCTAGTTTCCAGACAAATGAAAAACTGTTTTTT.

Ten or more counts support this clonotype. The V gene is TRBV3-1, the J gene TRBJ2-7; D not resolved. V was clipped by 3 bases and J by 3 bases, with 6 bases between them. This CDR3 is built from 12 residues. Germline V CDR1 and CDR2: LGHDT, YNNKEL (reference sequence). This chain's CDR3 is CASSHASYEQYF. The CDR3 DNA reads TGTGCCAGCAGCCACGCCAGCTACGAGCAGTACTTC.

J is TRBJ2-5 and V is TRBV20-1; D may correspond to TRBD1 or TRBD2 (5 bases each). Germline-derived CDR1 and CDR2 are DFQATT and SNEGSKA (reference sequence). The CDR3 runs 16 residues. V was shortened by 4 bases and J by 7 bases, with 25 bases between the two germline ends. In DNA form, the CDR3 reads TGCAGTGCTACACGGGCCGAGGGGCGCGGGTTGGGGACCCAGTACTTC. Encoded protein: CSATRAEGRGLGTQYF.